This TCR beta chain was found in a study of spatial heterogeneity in lung cancer. A single record per CDR3 protein comes from TCRdb applying MiXCR to the 5' RACE reads. The sample lists around 60,000 distinct CDR3 sequences, 8.4% seen once, with less than 15% in the top ten. The CDR3 is 16 amino acids. Looked up from germline, CDR1 is SGHVS and CDR2 is FNYEAQ. Germline trimming cut 5 bases from V and 1 base from J; bases unmatched to any gene: 9. This clonotype turned up a few times. Antigen specificity is unknown. The time point is: sample taken at primary tumor resection. Without sorting, whole RNA was sequenced from tumor, nontumor lung or frozen PBMC. Overall study results and limits: Blood carried ubiquitous expanded tumor TCRs more at resection than follow-up.

This clonotype originated in a female donor with early-stage non-small cell lung cancer. The sample was PBMCs, taken at surgery. This sequence joins TRBV7-6 and TRBJ2-3, with TRBD1 identical over 7 bases. CDR3 nucleotides: TGTGCCAGCAGCCAAGGCGGCACAGGGGGCACAGATACGCAGTATTTT. Amino acids: CASSQGGTGGTDTQYF. The variable domain in full, completed from reference TRBV7-6 and TRBJ2-3, reads GAGVSQSPRYKVTKRGQDVALRCDPISGHVSLYWYRQALGQGPEFLTYFNYEAQQDKSGLPNDRFSAERPEGSISTLTIQRTEQRDSAMYRCASSQGGTGGTDTQYFGPGTRLTVL.